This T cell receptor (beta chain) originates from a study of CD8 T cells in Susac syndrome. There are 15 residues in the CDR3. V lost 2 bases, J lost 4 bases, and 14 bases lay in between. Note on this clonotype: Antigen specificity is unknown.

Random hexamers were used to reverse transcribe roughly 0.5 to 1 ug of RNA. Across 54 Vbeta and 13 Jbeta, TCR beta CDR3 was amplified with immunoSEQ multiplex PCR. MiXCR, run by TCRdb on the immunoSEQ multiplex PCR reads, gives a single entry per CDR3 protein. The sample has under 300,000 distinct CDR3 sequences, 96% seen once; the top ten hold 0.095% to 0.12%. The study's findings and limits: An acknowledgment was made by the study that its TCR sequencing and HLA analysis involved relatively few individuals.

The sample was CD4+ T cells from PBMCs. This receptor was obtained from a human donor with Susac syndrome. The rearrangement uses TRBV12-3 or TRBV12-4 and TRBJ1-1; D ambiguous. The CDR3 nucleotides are TGTGCCAGCAGTTTAACGGGAGGGCCTTTCACTGAAGCTTTCTTT. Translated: CASSLTGGPFTEAFF.